This TCR beta chain was identified during a study of cytotoxic CD8 clonotypes in ibrutinib-treated CLL. About the study: Response was recorded as partial in roughly 24 patients and complete in 2; at median around 70 months, roughly 14 remained remitted and approximately 12 had progressed. Response samples came after a median roughly 11 months of treatment, range 6 to 36. Overall study results and limits: Baseline clonality, higher than in age-matched healthy donors, tracked circulating CD8+ T-cell counts. Ibrutinib response saw clonality rise, and progression saw it return toward baseline.

Points on this clone: Its cognate antigen is unknown.

Some clones are missing from TCRdb's copy, which holds only in-frame ones; the method was immunoSEQ multiplex PCR. Of tens of thousands of clones in the sample, around 83% were seen once. This CDR3 is built from 15 residues. The V segment lost 2 bases and the J segment 2 bases; nucleotides outside the gene matches: 5. CDR1 is MNHEY and CDR2 is SMNVEV in the germline V gene (reference sequence). V and J are TRBV27 and TRBJ2-7; 8 bases line up with TRBD2. The clonotype comes from a human donor with chronic lymphocytic leukemia. This material consisted of PBMCs, taken before ibrutinib treatment. The CDR3, as DNA: TGTGCCAGCAGTTTAAGAGTAGCGGGGACCTACGAGCAGTACTTC. Translating it yields CASSLRVAGTYEQYF.